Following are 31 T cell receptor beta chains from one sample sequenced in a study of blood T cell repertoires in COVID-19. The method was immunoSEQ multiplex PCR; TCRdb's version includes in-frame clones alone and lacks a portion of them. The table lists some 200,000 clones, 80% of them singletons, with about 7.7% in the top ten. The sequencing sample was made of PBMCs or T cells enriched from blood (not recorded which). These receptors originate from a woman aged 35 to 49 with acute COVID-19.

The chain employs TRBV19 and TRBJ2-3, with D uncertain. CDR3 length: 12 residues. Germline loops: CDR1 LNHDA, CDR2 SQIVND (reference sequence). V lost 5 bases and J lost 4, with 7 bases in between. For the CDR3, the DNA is TGTGCCAGTAGTCAGGCCGCAGATACGCAGTATTTT. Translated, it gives CASSQAADTQYF.

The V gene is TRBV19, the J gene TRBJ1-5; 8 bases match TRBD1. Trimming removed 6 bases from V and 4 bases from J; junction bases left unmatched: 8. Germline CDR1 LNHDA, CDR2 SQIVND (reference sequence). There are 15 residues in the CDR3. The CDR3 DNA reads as TGTGCCAGTAGCCTTCCGGGACAGGTTAATCAGCCCCAGCATTTT. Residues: CASSLPGQVNQPQHF.

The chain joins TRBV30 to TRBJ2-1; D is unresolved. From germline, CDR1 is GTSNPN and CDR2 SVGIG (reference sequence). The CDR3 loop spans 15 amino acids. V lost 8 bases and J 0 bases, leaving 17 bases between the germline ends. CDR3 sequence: CAGEKELSSYNEQFF. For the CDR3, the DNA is TGTGCCGGAGAAAAGGAACTGAGCTCCTACAATGAGCAGTTCTTC. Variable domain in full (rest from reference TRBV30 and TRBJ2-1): SQTIHQWPATLVQPVGSPLSLECTVEGTSNPNLYWYRQAAGRGLQLLFYSVGIGQISSEVPQNLSASRPQDRQFILSSKKLLLSDSGFYLCAGEKELSSYNEQFFGPGTRLTVL.

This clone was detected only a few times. The CDR3 DNA sequence: TGTGCCAGCAGCTTAACCCGACTAGCGGGTAGCACAGATACGCAGTATTTT. This gives the protein CASSLTRLAGSTDTQYF. V and J are TRBV7-3 and TRBJ2-3, with 10 nucleotides matching TRBD2. The CDR3 loop spans 17 amino acids. After removal of 0 bases from V and 0 bases from J, the junction contained 3 bases not matched to a gene. CDR1 and CDR2 (germline): SGHTA, FQGTGA.

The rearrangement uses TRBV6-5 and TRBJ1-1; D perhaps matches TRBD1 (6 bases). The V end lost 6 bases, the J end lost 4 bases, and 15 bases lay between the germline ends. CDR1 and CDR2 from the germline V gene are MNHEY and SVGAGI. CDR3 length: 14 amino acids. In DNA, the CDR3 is TGTGCCAGCAGCCCAGGGGTGTCGAGCACTGAAGCTTTCTTT. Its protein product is CASSPGVSSTEAFF.

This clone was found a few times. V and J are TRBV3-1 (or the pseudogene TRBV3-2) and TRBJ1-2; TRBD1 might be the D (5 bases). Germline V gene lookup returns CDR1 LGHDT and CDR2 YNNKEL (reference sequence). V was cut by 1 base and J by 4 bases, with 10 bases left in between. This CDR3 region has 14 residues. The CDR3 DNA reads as TGTGCCAGCAGCCAAGGTCAGGGAAGCTATGGCTACACCTTC. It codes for CASSQGQGSYGYTF.

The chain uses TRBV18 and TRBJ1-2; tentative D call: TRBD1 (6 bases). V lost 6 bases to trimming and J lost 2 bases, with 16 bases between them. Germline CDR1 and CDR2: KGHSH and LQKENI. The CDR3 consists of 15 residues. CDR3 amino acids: CASSIDRTVNYGYTF. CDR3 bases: TGTGCCAGCTCCATCGACAGGACTGTCAACTATGGCTACACCTTC.

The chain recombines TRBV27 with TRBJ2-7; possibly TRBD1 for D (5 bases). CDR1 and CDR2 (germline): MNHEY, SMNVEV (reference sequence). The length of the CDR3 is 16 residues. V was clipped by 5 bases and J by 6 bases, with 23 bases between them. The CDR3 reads CASSPKSAGYMGEQYF. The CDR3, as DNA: TGTGCCAGCAGTCCAAAGTCGGCAGGGTATATGGGCGAGCAGTACTTC.

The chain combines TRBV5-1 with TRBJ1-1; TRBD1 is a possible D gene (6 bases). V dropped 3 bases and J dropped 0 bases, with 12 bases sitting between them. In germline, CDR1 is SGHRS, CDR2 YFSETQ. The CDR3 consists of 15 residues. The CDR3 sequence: CASSYLGHLNTEAFF. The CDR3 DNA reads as TGCGCCAGCAGCTACCTGGGACATCTGAACACTGAAGCTTTCTTT.

The CDR3 DNA is TGTGCCAGCAGCCCTCTAGGGGAGGTCGGCACCGGGGAGCTGTTTTTT. Its protein is CASSPLGEVGTGELFF. The genes are TRBV7-2 and TRBJ2-2, with D tentatively TRBD2 (6 bases). This CDR3 is built from 16 residues. V lost 5 bases and J lost 4, with 17 bases in between. CDR1 SGHTA and CDR2 FQGNSA come from the germline V gene.

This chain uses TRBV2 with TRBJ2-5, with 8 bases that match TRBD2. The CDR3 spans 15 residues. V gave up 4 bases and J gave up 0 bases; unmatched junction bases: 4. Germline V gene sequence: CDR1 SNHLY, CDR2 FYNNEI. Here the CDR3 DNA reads TGTGCCAGCAGTGGGTCTAGCGGGTACCAAGAGACCCAGTACTTC. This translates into CASSGSSGYQETQYF.

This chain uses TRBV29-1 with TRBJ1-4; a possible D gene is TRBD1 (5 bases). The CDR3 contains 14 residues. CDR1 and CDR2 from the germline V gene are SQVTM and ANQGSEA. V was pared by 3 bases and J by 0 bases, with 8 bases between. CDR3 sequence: CSVEGQTTNEKLFF. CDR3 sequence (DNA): TGCAGCGTTGAGGGGCAAACAACTAATGAAAAACTGTTTTTT.

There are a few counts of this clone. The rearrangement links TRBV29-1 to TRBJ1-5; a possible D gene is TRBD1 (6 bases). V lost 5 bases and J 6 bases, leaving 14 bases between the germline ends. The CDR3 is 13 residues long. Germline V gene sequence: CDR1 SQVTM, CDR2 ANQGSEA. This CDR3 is CSVLQGFGQPQHF. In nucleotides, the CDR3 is TGCAGCGTTCTACAGGGTTTCGGTCAGCCCCAGCATTTT.

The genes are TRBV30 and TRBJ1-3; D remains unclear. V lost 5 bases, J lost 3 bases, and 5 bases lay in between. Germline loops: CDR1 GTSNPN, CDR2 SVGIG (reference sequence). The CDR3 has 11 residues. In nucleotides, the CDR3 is TGTGCCTGGGAGCGTGGAAACACCATATATTTT. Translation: CAWERGNTIYF.

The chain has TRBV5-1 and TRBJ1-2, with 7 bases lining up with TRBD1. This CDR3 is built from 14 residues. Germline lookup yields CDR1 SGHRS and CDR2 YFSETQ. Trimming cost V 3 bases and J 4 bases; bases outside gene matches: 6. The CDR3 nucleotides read TGCGCCAGCAGCTCCGACAGGGAACCCTATGGCTACACCTTC. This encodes CASSSDREPYGYTF.

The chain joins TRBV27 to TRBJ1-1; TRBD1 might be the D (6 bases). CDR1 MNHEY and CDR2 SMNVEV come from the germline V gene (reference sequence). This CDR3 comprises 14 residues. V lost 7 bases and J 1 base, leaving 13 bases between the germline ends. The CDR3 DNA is TGTGCCAGCATTCGACAGACAGGGAACACTGAAGCTTTCTTT. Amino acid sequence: CASIRQTGNTEAFF.

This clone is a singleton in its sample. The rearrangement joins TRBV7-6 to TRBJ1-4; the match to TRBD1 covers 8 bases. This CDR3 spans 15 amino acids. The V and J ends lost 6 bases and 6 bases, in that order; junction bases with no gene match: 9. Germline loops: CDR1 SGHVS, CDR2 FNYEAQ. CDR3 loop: CASSLRTGRDEKLFF. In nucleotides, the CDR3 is TGTGCCAGCAGTTTACGGACAGGGAGGGATGAAAAACTGTTTTTT.

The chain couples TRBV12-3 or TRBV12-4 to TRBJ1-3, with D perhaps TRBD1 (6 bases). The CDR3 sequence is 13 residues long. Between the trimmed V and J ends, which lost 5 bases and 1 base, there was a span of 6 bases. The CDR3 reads CASSTGSGNTIYF. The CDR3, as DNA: TGTGCCAGCAGTACAGGGTCTGGAAACACCATATATTTT.

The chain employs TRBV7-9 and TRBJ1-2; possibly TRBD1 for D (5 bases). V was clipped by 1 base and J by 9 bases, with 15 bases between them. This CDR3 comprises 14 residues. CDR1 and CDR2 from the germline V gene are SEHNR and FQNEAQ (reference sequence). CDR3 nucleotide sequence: TGTGCCAGCAGCTTAGAAGGTGGGGCGCAGAGCTACACCTTC. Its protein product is CASSLEGGAQSYTF.

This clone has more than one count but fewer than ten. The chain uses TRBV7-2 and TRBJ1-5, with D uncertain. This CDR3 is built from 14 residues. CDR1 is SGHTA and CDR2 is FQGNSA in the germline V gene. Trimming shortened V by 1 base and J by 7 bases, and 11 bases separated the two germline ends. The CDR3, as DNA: TGTGCCAGCAGCTTAGAACCCCCACGGCAGCCCCAGCATTTT. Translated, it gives CASSLEPPRQPQHF.

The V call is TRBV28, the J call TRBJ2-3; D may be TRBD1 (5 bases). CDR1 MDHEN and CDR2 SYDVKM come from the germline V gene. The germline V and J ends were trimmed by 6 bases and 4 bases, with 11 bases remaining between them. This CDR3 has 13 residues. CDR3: CASRLQGSDTQYF. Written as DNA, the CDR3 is TGTGCCAGCAGATTGCAGGGTTCAGATACGCAGTATTTT.

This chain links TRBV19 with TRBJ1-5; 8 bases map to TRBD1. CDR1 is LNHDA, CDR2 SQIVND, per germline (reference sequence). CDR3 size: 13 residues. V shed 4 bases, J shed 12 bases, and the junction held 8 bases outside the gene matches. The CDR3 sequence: CASSTSAGGNQHF. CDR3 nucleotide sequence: TGTGCCAGTAGTACTAGTGCAGGGGGCAACCAGCATTTT.

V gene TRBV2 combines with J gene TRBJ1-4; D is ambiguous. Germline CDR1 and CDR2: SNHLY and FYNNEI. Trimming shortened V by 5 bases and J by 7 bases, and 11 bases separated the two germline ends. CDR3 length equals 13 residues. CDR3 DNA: TGTGCCAGCAGTATAAAGGGAGGTGAAAAACTGTTTTTT. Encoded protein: CASSIKGGEKLFF.

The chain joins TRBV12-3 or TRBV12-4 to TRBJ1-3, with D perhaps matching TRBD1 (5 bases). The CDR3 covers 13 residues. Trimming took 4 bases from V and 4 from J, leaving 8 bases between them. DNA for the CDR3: TGTGCCAGCAGTTCGGCAGGGGGAAACACCATATATTTT. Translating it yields CASSSAGGNTIYF.

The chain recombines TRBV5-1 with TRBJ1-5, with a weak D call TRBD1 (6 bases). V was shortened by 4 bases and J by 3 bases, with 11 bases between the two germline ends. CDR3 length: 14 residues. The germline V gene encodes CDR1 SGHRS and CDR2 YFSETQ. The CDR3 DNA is TGCGCCAGCAGCCGAACAGGGACCAATCAGCCCCAGCATTTT. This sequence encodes CASSRTGTNQPQHF.

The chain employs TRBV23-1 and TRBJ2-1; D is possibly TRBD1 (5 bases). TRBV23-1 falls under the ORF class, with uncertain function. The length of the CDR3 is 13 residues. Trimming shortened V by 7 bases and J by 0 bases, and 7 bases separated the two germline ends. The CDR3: CASKGDSYNEQFF. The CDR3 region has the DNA TGCGCCAGCAAAGGGGACTCCTACAATGAGCAGTTCTTC.

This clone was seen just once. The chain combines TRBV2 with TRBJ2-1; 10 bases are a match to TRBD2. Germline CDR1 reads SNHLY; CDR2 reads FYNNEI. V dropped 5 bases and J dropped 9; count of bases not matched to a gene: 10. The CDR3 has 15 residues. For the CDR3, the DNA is TGTGCCAGCAGTCTAGATAGCGGGGGGTTGTTTGAGCAGTTCTTC. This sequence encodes CASSLDSGGLFEQFF.

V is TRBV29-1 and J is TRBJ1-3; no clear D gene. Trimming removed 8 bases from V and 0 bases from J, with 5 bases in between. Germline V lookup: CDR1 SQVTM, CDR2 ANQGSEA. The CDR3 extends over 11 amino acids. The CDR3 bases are TGCAGCCACACCTCTGGAAACACCATATATTTT. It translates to CSHTSGNTIYF. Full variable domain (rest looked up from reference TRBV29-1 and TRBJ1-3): SAVISQKPSRDICQRGTSLTIQCQVDSQVTMMFWYRQQPGQSLTLIATANQGSEATYESGFVIDKFPISRPNLTFSTLTVSNMSPEDSSIYLCSHTSGNTIYFGEGSWLTVV.

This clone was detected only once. CDR3 sequence: CASSFPGKDEQFF. CDR3 DNA sequence: TGTGCCAGCAGCTTTCCGGGTAAGGATGAGCAGTTCTTC. The chain uses TRBV7-6 and TRBJ2-1, with D unresolved. Germline assignment: CDR1 SGHVS and CDR2 FNYEAQ. CDR3 length equals 13 residues. The germline V and J ends were trimmed by 3 bases and 8 bases, with 11 bases remaining between them.

CDR3 sequence reads: CASSKELYNSPLHF. As DNA, the CDR3 is TGTGCCAGCAGCAAGGAGCTGTATAATTCACCCCTCCACTTT. V is TRBV5-6 and J is TRBJ1-6; D is uncertain. Trimming took 4 bases from V and 4 from J, leaving 9 bases between them. CDR3 size: 14 residues. Germline V CDR1 and CDR2: SGHDT, YYEEEE.

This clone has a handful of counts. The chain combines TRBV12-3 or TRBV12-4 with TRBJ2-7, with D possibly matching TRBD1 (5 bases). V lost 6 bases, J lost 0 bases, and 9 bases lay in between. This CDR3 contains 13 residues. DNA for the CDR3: TGTGCCAGCAGCTCGGACAACTCCTACGAGCAGTACTTC. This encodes CASSSDNSYEQYF.